This T cell receptor (beta chain) originates from a study of shared clonotypes between healthy human individuals. CD8 cells regarded as naive lacked CD45RO, were positively chosen for CCR7, and omitted terminally differentiated effector memory CD45RA+ cells. This CDR3 contains 18 residues. The V and J ends lost 4 bases and 5 bases, in that order; junction bases with no gene match: 20. The germline CDR1 and CDR2 sequences are SGHVS and FQNEAQ. As processed by the authors: ImmunoSEQ junction-only sequences lacked quality scores, so their filtering differed. Using immunoSEQ multiplex PCR, the repertoire was profiled, and TCRdb retains in-frame clones only, with some absent. V, J and clone size are taken as reported in that table, and D and trimming were inferred from the DNA itself. The sample carries a few million clones, approximately 92% recorded once.

This receptor was identified in a man younger than 35 in good health. Some clones in this sample may be carry-over from other donors' samples. The V and J genes are TRBV7-8 and TRBJ2-7, with 7 bases matching TRBD1. Sequenced sample: naive CD8+ T cells from PBMCs. CDR3 sequence reads: CASSSLLGQVGEEDEQYF. The CDR3, as DNA: TGTGCCAGCAGCTCACTCCTAGGACAGGTGGGCGAGGAGGACGAGCAGTACTTC. Looking up the rest from reference TRBV7-8 and TRBJ2-7 gives the full variable domain: GAGVSQSPRYKVAKRGQDVALRCDPISGHVSLFWYQQALGQGPEFLTYFQNEAQLDKSGLPSDRFFAERPEGSVSTLKIQRTQQEDSAVYLCASSSLLGQVGEEDEQYFGPGTRLTVT.